Each of the 19 T cell receptor beta chains below was sequenced from the same sample in a study of glioma-infiltrating T cells after dendritic cell vaccination. Some clones are missing from TCRdb's copy, which holds only in-frame ones; the method was immunoSEQ multiplex PCR. The sample carries just over 95,000 clones, about 79% recorded once. The source material was blood, sampled before dendritic cell vaccination. Receptors were obtained from a human donor with glioblastoma.

The CDR3 bases are TGCAGCGTTGGGGCTAGCGGGAGTTCCGGGGAGCTGTTTTTT. Translating it yields CSVGASGSSGELFF. V is TRBV29-1 and J is TRBJ2-2, with 10 nucleotides matching TRBD2. CDR3 length equals 14 residues. Per the germline V gene, CDR1 is SQVTM and CDR2 is ANQGSEA. Trimming at V came to 4 bases and at J to 6 bases, leaving 5 bases not matched to a gene.

This chain uses TRBV20-1 with TRBJ2-5; 7 bases map to TRBD2. The trim removed 8 bases at V and 5 bases at J, leaving 5 bases unmatched. Germline CDR1 reads DFQATT; CDR2 reads SNEGSKA (reference sequence). This CDR3 region has 11 residues. The CDR3 DNA reads as TGCAGTCTCTGGGGGGGGGAGACCCAGTACTTC. It yields the protein CSLWGGETQYF.

The chain uses TRBV2 and TRBJ2-4, with unresolved D. Germline V CDR1 and CDR2: SNHLY, FYNNEI. With 6 bases removed from V and 0 bases from J, the gap between germline ends came to 9 bases. The CDR3 sequence is 14 residues long. CDR3 sequence: CASRAPLAKNIQYF. CDR3 DNA: TGTGCCAGCAGGGCCCCCCTAGCCAAAAACATTCAGTACTTC.

This clone was detected only a few times. The chain has TRBV15 and TRBJ2-3, with 9 bases matching TRBD1. The V gene end was trimmed by 9 bases and the J gene end by 1 base; junction bases not matched to a gene: 2. The CDR3 runs to 13 residues. Germline V gene lookup returns CDR1 LNHNV and CDR2 YYDKDF (reference sequence). The CDR3 reads CATRTGGTDTQYF. CDR3 nucleotides: TGTGCCACAAGGACAGGGGGCACAGATACGCAGTATTTT.

The CDR3 DNA is TGTGCCAGCAGCGATACCGGGACTAGCAATGAGCAGTTCTTC. Translating gives CASSDTGTSNEQFF. The chain joins TRBV9 to TRBJ2-1; 8 nucleotides agree with TRBD2. Germline V gene data show CDR1 as SGDLS and CDR2 as YYNGEE. CDR3 size: 14 residues. V dropped 3 bases and J dropped 6; count of bases not matched to a gene: 5.

The DNA for the CDR3 is TGTGCCAGCAGCTTAAACACGGGACAGGGCAACTATGGCTACACCTTC. It specifies CASSLNTGQGNYGYTF. V usage is TRBV5-4 and J usage is TRBJ1-2, with TRBD1 identical over 9 bases. The CDR3 spans 16 residues. J lost 2 bases, V lost 2 bases, and 7 bases had no gene match. CDR1 and CDR2 (germline): SGHNT, YYREEE (reference sequence).

V gene TRBV7-3 combines with J gene TRBJ1-1, with a tentative D call TRBD1 (6 bases). V was trimmed by 2 bases and J by 1 base, leaving 11 bases between them. Germline V gene lookup returns CDR1 SGHTA and CDR2 FQGTGA. The CDR3 contains 15 residues. The CDR3 reads CASSLQGSGNTEAFF. The CDR3 region has the DNA TGTGCCAGCAGCTTACAGGGGTCCGGGAACACTGAAGCTTTCTTT. Combining the CDR3 with reference TRBV7-3 and TRBJ1-1 gives the whole variable domain GAGVSQTPSNKVTEKGKYVELRCDPISGHTALYWYRQSLGQGPEFLIYFQGTGAADDSGLPNDRFFAVRPEGSVSTLKIQRTERGDSAVYLCASSLQGSGNTEAFFGQGTRLTVV.

This chain uses TRBV10-3 with TRBJ1-4, with D tentatively TRBD1 (5 bases). Germline assignment: CDR1 ENHRY and CDR2 SYGVKD. This CDR3 has 13 amino acids. V was shortened by 6 bases and J by 3 bases, with 8 bases between the two germline ends. The CDR3 is CAIRDSANEKLFF. CDR3 DNA sequence: TGTGCCATCAGAGACAGCGCTAATGAAAAACTGTTTTTT.

The chain uses TRBV11-2 and TRBJ2-2, with D possibly matching TRBD2 (5 bases). Trimming cost V 1 base and J 6 bases, with 12 bases left between them. The CDR3 consists of 15 residues. CDR1 SGHAT and CDR2 FQNNGV come from the germline V gene. The CDR3 reads CASSLGVGSAGELFF. Written as DNA, the CDR3 is TGTGCCAGCAGCTTAGGGGTTGGGAGCGCCGGGGAGCTGTTTTTT.

The rearrangement uses TRBV7-9 and TRBJ2-5, with D tentatively TRBD1 (7 bases). Germline V gene lookup returns CDR1 SEHNR and CDR2 FQNEAQ (reference sequence). The CDR3 runs to 15 residues. With 4 bases removed from V and 5 bases from J, the gap between germline ends came to 17 bases. The CDR3: CASSSFRGRMETQYF. DNA for the CDR3: TGTGCCAGCAGCTCTTTCAGGGGGAGGATGGAGACCCAGTACTTC.

The J gene is TRBJ2-5, the V gene TRBV2, with D hard to call. Germline V gives CDR1 SNHLY, CDR2 FYNNEI. The CDR3 has 11 amino acids. Trimming stripped 2 bases from V and 5 bases from J, with 3 bases between. This chain's CDR3 is CASSEQETQYF. The CDR3 DNA is TGTGCCAGCAGTGAACAGGAGACCCAGTACTTC.

The gene calls are TRBV19 and TRBJ1-1; tentatively, D is TRBD1 (5 bases). CDR1 is LNHDA and CDR2 is SQIVND in the germline V gene (reference sequence). V was shortened by 4 bases and J by 5 bases, with 14 bases between the two germline ends. This CDR3 is 14 amino acids long. The CDR3 DNA sequence: TGTGCCAGTAGTACGCGGCAGGGTTATACTGAAGCTTTCTTT. Translated, it gives CASSTRQGYTEAFF.

This clone came up a few times. V gene TRBV4-1 combines with J gene TRBJ2-7; D ambiguous. Looked up from germline, CDR1 is MGHRA and CDR2 is YSYEKL. V lost 0 bases and J lost 4, with 7 bases in between. The CDR3 contains 13 residues. CDR3 sequence reads: CASSQDRAYEQYF. CDR3 bases: TGCGCCAGCAGCCAAGATCGCGCGTACGAGCAGTACTTC.

The gene calls are TRBV4-1 and TRBJ1-1; unclear D gene. Germline CDR1 MGHRA, CDR2 YSYEKL. The CDR3 spans 14 residues. V lost 3 bases and J 0 bases, leaving 8 bases between the germline ends. CDR3 in DNA: TGCGCCAGCAGCCAGTCACAGCTGAACACTGAAGCTTTCTTT. Its protein is CASSQSQLNTEAFF.

This chain joins TRBV2 and TRBJ2-1, with 13 bases matching TRBD2. CDR3 length: 15 residues. Germline V gene data show CDR1 as SNHLY and CDR2 as FYNNEI. V trimming: 6 bases; J trimming: 8 bases; junction bases outside the gene matches: 7. For the CDR3, the DNA is TGTGCCAGCAGCACCGGGACTAGCGGGATTCATGAGCAGTTCTTC. This codes for CASSTGTSGIHEQFF.

The rearrangement uses TRBV10-1 and TRBJ2-1, with a tentative D call TRBD1 (6 bases). V lost 0 bases and J lost 8, with 11 bases in between. The germline CDR1 and CDR2 sequences are WNHNN and SYGVQD (reference sequence). The CDR3 length is 14 residues. In DNA form, the CDR3 reads TGCGCCAGCAGTGAGTCGCCAGGGGCATATGAGCAGTTCTTC. It yields the protein CASSESPGAYEQFF.

This chain links TRBV27 with TRBJ2-7; 9 bases line up with TRBD2. This CDR3 comprises 20 residues. Germline V gene lookup returns CDR1 MNHEY and CDR2 SMNVEV (reference sequence). V dropped 5 bases and J dropped 4; count of bases not matched to a gene: 24. Here the CDR3 DNA reads TGTGCCAGCAGTCTCACATTTTGGGGGGTAGCGGGAGTGGTAGGGTACGAGCAGTACTTC. The encoded protein is CASSLTFWGVAGVVGYEQYF.

The chain has TRBV27 and TRBJ1-2; D may be TRBD1 (6 bases). Germline lookup yields CDR1 MNHEY and CDR2 SMNVEV (reference sequence). The CDR3 contains 16 residues. The germline V and J ends were trimmed by 5 bases and 7 bases, with 23 bases remaining between them. This chain's CDR3 is CASSNTQGVDPGGYTF. CDR3 DNA sequence: TGTGCCAGCAGTAACACACAGGGAGTAGATCCGGGTGGCTACACCTTC.

V gene TRBV28 combines with J gene TRBJ1-1, with D maybe TRBD1 (6 bases). V was trimmed by 3 bases and J by 9 bases, leaving 11 bases between them. The germline V gene has CDR1 MDHEN and CDR2 SYDVKM. The CDR3 totals 12 residues. The CDR3 DNA follows: TGTGCCAGCAGTTTTTGGACAGAAAAAGCTTTCTTT. It specifies CASSFWTEKAFF.